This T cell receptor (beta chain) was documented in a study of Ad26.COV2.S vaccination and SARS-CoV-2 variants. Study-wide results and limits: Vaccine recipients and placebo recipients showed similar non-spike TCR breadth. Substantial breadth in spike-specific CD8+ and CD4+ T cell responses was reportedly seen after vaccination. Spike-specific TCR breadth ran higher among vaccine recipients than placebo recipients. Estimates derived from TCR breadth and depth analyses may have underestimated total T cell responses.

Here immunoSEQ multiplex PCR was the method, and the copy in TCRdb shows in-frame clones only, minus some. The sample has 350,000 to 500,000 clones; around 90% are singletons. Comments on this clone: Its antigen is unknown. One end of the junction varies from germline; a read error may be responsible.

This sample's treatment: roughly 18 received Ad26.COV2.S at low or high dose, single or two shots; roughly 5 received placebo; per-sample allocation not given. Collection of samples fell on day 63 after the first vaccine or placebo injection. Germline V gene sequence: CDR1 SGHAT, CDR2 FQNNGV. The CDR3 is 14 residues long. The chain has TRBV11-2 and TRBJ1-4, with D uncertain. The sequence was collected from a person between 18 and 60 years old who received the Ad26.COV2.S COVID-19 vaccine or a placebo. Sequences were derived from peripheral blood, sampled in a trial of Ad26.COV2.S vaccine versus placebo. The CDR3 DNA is TGTGCCAGCAGCTTCGGGAACAATTATAGGAATTTAGATTTT. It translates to CASSFGNNYRNLDF.